This T cell receptor beta chain is from a study of blood T cell repertoires in COVID-19. The germline CDR1 and CDR2 sequences are SGHTA and FQGNSA. Trimming left V 3 bases short and J 7 bases short, with 13 bases between. The CDR3 loop spans 14 amino acids. In its sample, this clone was seen a few times. Here immunoSEQ multiplex PCR was the method, and the copy in TCRdb shows in-frame clones only, minus some. The repertoire holds 250,000 or so clones, roughly 84% seen once, with more than 1.5% in the top ten. The material sequenced was peripheral blood. The genes are TRBV7-2 and TRBJ2-1, with D unresolved. This TCR derives from a woman between 40 and 55 years old who had recovered from COVID-19. The CDR3 sequence: CASSFEQLPNEQFF. CDR3 nucleotide sequence: TGTGCCAGCAGCTTTGAACAGCTACCTAATGAGCAGTTCTTC.